The subject of this entry is one TCR beta chain. This record comes from a study of blood T cell repertoires in COVID-19. Clones were read by immunoSEQ multiplex PCR, and TCRdb kept only the in-frame ones, dropping some. The repertoire holds 200,000 to 250,000 clones, with less than 85% as singletons. This TCR was recovered from a woman between 65 and 79 years old with acute or convalescent COVID-19. The sample taken for sequencing was peripheral blood.

CDR3 loop: CSASGVLAGGPNEQFF. The CDR3 nucleotides read TGCAGTGCTAGTGGGGTCCTAGCGGGGGGGCCTAATGAGCAGTTCTTC. This sequence joins TRBV20-1 and TRBJ2-1; 12 nucleotides agree with TRBD2. This CDR3 is built from 16 residues. The germline gives CDR1 DFQATT, CDR2 SNEGSKA (reference sequence). The ends lost 3 bases at V and 7 bases at J; junction bases unmatched: 10.